These 21 T cell receptor beta chains were sequenced from one sample in a study of CD4 T cells in relation to SARS-CoV-2 and coronaviruses (dated by TCRdb to about 2021). CD4+ T cells from unexposed donors were collected before the COVID-19 pandemic (2011-2018). Following 10 days of culture, the EasySep CD4+ T cell isolation kit was used to isolate CD4+ T cells. Libraries were prepared through the immunoSEQ multiplex PCR assay. The source is immuneACCESS, and TCRdb retained only in-frame sequences with V and J called. Part of the clones is not carried over; for the studies checked, unresolved V genes explain less than half of this, and the remainder is unexplained. The sample yields around 18,000 clones; about 73% were counted once. 25% to 35% of the sample is held by the ten biggest clonotypes. Antigens of these TCRs are unknown. Source material: CD4+ T cells from PBMCs, cultured in vitro. The receptors here all came from a human donor in good health.

This rearrangement joins TRBV27 to TRBJ1-2, with D unclear. Germline CDR1 reads MNHEY; CDR2 reads SMNVEV (reference sequence). Trimming pared 5 bases from V and 0 bases from J, leaving 13 bases between. The CDR3 is made up of 15 amino acids. DNA of the CDR3: TGTGCCAGCAGTCCCCGACATACACCTAACTATGGCTACACCTTC. It is translated as CASSPRHTPNYGYTF.

The V and J genes are TRBV6-5 and TRBJ2-7; 7 bases are a match to TRBD1. The CDR3 totals 15 residues. CDR1 MNHEY and CDR2 SVGAGI come from the germline V gene. J gave up 2 bases and V 5 bases, and 9 bases lay outside the gene matches. The CDR3 DNA sequence: TGTGCCAGCAGTAACGCCGGGACAGTTGCCTACGAGCAGTACTTC. This codes for CASSNAGTVAYEQYF.

The chain carries TRBV7-7 and TRBJ1-3; D might be TRBD1 (5 bases). V lost 1 base and J lost 4, with 14 bases in between. CDR1 is SSHAT and CDR2 is FNYEAQ in the germline V gene (reference sequence). CDR3 length: 16 residues. DNA for the CDR3: TGTGCCAGCAGCTTAGGCAGGGCCCCGAGGGGAAACACCATATATTTT. Protein: CASSLGRAPRGNTIYF.

This chain links TRBV13 with TRBJ1-3; D might be TRBD1 (5 bases). Trimming took 5 bases from V and 0 from J, leaving 17 bases between them. The germline V gene encodes CDR1 PRHDT and CDR2 FYEKMQ (reference sequence). The CDR3 loop spans 17 amino acids. CDR3 nucleotides: TGTGCCAGCAGCCTCTGGACACTCAGAGCCTCTGGAAACACCATATATTTT. It codes for CASSLWTLRASGNTIYF.

The chain couples TRBV28 to TRBJ2-7, with TRBD1 as a possible D gene (6 bases). V was cut by 3 bases and J by 2 bases, with 26 bases left in between. Germline V gene lookup returns CDR1 MDHEN and CDR2 SYDVKM. The length of the CDR3 is 19 residues. In DNA, the CDR3 is TGTGCCAGCAGTTTGTGGTCTTATTCACAACAGGGCCGAGCCTACGAGCAGTACTTC. Protein: CASSLWSYSQQGRAYEQYF.

The J gene is TRBJ2-5, the V gene TRBV5-8; tentative D call: TRBD1 (6 bases). Germline values: CDR1 SGHTS, CDR2 YDEGEE. V dropped 2 bases and J dropped 5 bases, with 16 bases sitting between them. This CDR3 is 15 amino acids long. The CDR3, as DNA: TGTGCCAGCAGCTTAGTATTTGGGGGCGCGGAGACCCAGTACTTC. Amino acids: CASSLVFGGAETQYF.

This clone is a singleton in its sample. The chain employs TRBV2 and TRBJ1-2, with D hard to call. This CDR3 region has 14 residues. Germline CDR1 reads SNHLY; CDR2 reads FYNNEI. The V end lost 1 base, the J end lost 3 bases, and 9 bases lay between the germline ends. The CDR3 region is CASSEGNYHYGYTF. The CDR3 DNA is TGTGCCAGCAGTGAAGGGAATTACCACTATGGCTACACCTTC.

The CDR3: CASSTLGRSYNEQFF. CDR3 DNA: TGTGCCAGCAGCACTTTGGGGAGGTCATACAATGAGCAGTTCTTC. The rearrangement joins TRBV6-5 to TRBJ2-1; maybe TRBD2 (6 bases). Germline CDR1 reads MNHEY; CDR2 reads SVGAGI. V shed 6 bases and J shed 4 bases, with 16 bases lying between them. This CDR3 has 15 residues.

The chain recombines TRBV11-3 with TRBJ1-1; the D gene is possibly TRBD1 (5 bases). Germline V gene sequence: CDR1 SGHNT, CDR2 YENEEA. The CDR3 has 17 residues. The V gene lost 5 bases and the J gene lost 4 bases, with 23 bases spanning the gap. The CDR3 here is CASSPRPLIGVGTEAFF. For the CDR3, the DNA is TGTGCCAGCAGCCCCCGCCCTTTGATAGGGGTGGGCACTGAAGCTTTCTTT.

This chain joins TRBV5-4 and TRBJ2-1; tentative D call: TRBD1 (6 bases). Trimming left V 3 bases short and J 3 bases short, with 7 bases between. The V gene's germline CDR1 is SGHNT and CDR2 YYREEE (reference sequence). The CDR3 totals 13 residues. The CDR3 bases are TGTGCCAGCAGCTCGACAGGCTACAATGAGCAGTTCTTC. Encoded protein: CASSSTGYNEQFF. Full variable domain (rest looked up from reference TRBV5-4 and TRBJ2-1): ETGVTQSPTHLIKTRGQQVTLRCSSQSGHNTVSWYQQALGQGPQFIFQYYREEENGRGNFPPRFSGLQFPNYSSELNVNALELDDSALYLCASSSTGYNEQFFGPGTRLTVL.

CDR3 region: CASSPEKGGAYGYTF. The CDR3 coding sequence is TGTGCCAGTAGTCCCGAAAAAGGGGGCGCCTATGGCTACACCTTC. The V call is TRBV19, the J call TRBJ1-2; 7 bases line up with TRBD1. There are 15 residues in the CDR3. Germline-derived CDR1 and CDR2 are LNHDA and SQIVND (reference sequence). V gave up 5 bases and J gave up 4 bases; unmatched junction bases: 10.

The V and J genes are TRBV5-1 and TRBJ2-2, with D perhaps TRBD2 (6 bases). There are 14 residues in the CDR3. The germline V gene has CDR1 SGHRS and CDR2 YFSETQ. V was clipped by 5 bases and J by 6 bases, with 14 bases between them. The CDR3 protein is CASRWGEVSGELFF. In DNA form, the CDR3 reads TGCGCCAGCAGATGGGGGGAGGTGTCCGGGGAGCTGTTTTTT.

The rearrangement uses TRBV21-1 and TRBJ2-4; whether TRBD2, the table's D call, matches the DNA was not checked. TRBV21-1 is noted as a pseudogene. This CDR3 has 15 amino acids. CDR3 sequence (DNA): TGTGCCAGCAGCCTGGGACCGGGGGGAAAAAACATTCAGTACTTC. The encoded protein is CASSLGPGGKNIQYF.

This clone was observed a few times. This rearrangement joins TRBV12-5 to TRBJ2-1; the D gene is possibly TRBD1 (5 bases). CDR1 is LGHNT, CDR2 FRNRAP, per germline. V was trimmed by 5 bases and J by 8 bases, leaving 13 bases between them. CDR3 length equals 13 residues. The CDR3 region has the DNA TGTGCTAGTGGTCCTTCTGGGGCAGATGAGCAGTTCTTC. Translated: CASGPSGADEQFF.

This chain joins TRBV6-6 and TRBJ2-1, with a possible D match to TRBD1 (6 bases). V lost 6 bases and J 7 bases, leaving 16 bases between the germline ends. The CDR3 runs 14 residues. From germline, CDR1 is MNHNY and CDR2 SVGAGI (reference sequence). For the CDR3, the DNA is TGTGCCAGCAGCCCAGGGGTCTCAACAAATGAGCAGTTCTTC. Translation: CASSPGVSTNEQFF.

A few counts support this clone. The rearrangement joins TRBV19 to TRBJ2-7; D gene ambiguous. This CDR3 has 14 amino acids. Trimming stripped 3 bases from V and 1 base from J, with 10 bases between. Germline V gene lookup returns CDR1 LNHDA and CDR2 SQIVND (reference sequence). This chain's CDR3 is CASSMDRASYEQYF. The CDR3 DNA is TGTGCCAGTAGTATGGATAGGGCATCCTACGAGCAGTACTTC.

The V and J genes are TRBV10-1 and TRBJ2-3, with 12 positions matching TRBD2. The CDR3 sequence is 16 residues long. Germline V gene sequence: CDR1 WNHNN, CDR2 SYGVQD (reference sequence). J was trimmed by 2 bases and V by 7 bases; bases with no gene match: 7. The CDR3 DNA follows: TGCGCCAGCAACCCTGGACTAGCGGGAAACACAGATACGCAGTATTTT. Protein product: CASNPGLAGNTDTQYF.

This clone was seen a handful of times. The chain joins TRBV3-1 (or the pseudogene TRBV3-2) to TRBJ2-7, with D possibly being TRBD1 or TRBD2 (5 bases each). The CDR3 contains 16 residues. Germline CDR1 reads LGHDT; CDR2 reads YNNKEL (reference sequence). Trimming removed 2 bases from V and 3 bases from J, with 17 bases in between. The CDR3 here is CASSQHTGTVNYEQYF. The CDR3 DNA reads TGTGCCAGCAGCCAACATACCGGGACCGTAAACTACGAGCAGTACTTC.

A few counts support this clone. J is TRBJ1-4 and V is TRBV5-1; D gene uncertain. The CDR3 runs to 15 residues. Germline values: CDR1 SGHRS, CDR2 YFSETQ. V was clipped by 4 bases and J by 0 bases, with 10 bases between them. Here the CDR3 reads CASSEVSATNEKLFF. Here the CDR3 DNA reads TGCGCCAGCAGCGAGGTATCTGCAACTAATGAAAAACTGTTTTTT.

The CDR3 DNA sequence: TGCGCCAGCAGCTTACAGGGATCGGAGACCCAGTACTTC. Translated, it gives CASSLQGSETQYF. The rearrangement joins TRBV5-1 to TRBJ2-5; D might be TRBD1 (6 bases). Germline V gene data show CDR1 as SGHRS and CDR2 as YFSETQ. This CDR3 comprises 13 residues. V gave up 2 bases and J gave up 5 bases, with 10 bases separating them.

The CDR3 DNA follows: TGTGCCATCAGGGGACAGGTTGCCTATAATTCACCCCTCCACTTT. It specifies CAIRGQVAYNSPLHF. This sequence joins TRBV10-3 and TRBJ1-6, with 8 positions matching TRBD1. The CDR3 consists of 15 residues. The trim removed 6 bases at V and 2 bases at J, leaving 3 bases unmatched. Germline V gives CDR1 ENHRY, CDR2 SYGVKD.